This T cell receptor (beta chain) was identified in a study of molecular identifiers for immune sequencing clone quantification. Study results and caveats: Whereas naive cells kept under 1% of molecules in clones above 20 RNA copies, such clones held over 99% in effectors. Highly expanded clone sizes could end up underestimated if a barcode were shared by identical TCR molecules.

This clonotype was recorded at least ten times. Its antigen is not identified. Trimming left V 3 bases short and J 1 base short, with 6 bases between. CDR1 is SGHVS and CDR2 is FNYEAQ in the germline V gene. This CDR3 is built from 13 residues. In preparing bulk TCR libraries, previously described methods and listed TCR primers were used. One entry per CDR3 protein, called by TCRdb with MiXCR from the PCR reads. Among tens of thousands of distinct CDR3 sequences, just over 35% were seen once, and the ten largest hold 3.5% to 4%. The rearrangement joins TRBV7-6 to TRBJ1-1, with D hard to call. The sequence was collected from a human donor in good health. Some libraries in this study had Jurkat cell RNA spiked in. The sequenced material came from naive CD8+ T cells from blood, with Jurkat cell RNA spiked in. Subset of the sample: FACS-sorted CD8+CD4-CCR7+CD45RA+ naive T cells. The CDR3 bases are TGTGCCAGCAGCTTTGGGTCGAACACTGAAGCTTTCTTT. This translates into CASSFGSNTEAFF.